The clone carrying this T cell receptor beta chain was seen just once. Its matching antigen is unknown. The CDR3 totals 11 residues. In germline, CDR1 is SEHNR, CDR2 FQNEAQ (reference sequence). V lost 1 base and J lost 8, with 5 bases in between. The source of the sample is a study of shared clonotypes between healthy human individuals. Investigators spread the genomic DNA of each subset evenly over several immunoSEQ plates. Profiled with immunoSEQ multiplex PCR; TCRdb holds only in-frame clones, not every one. The table records about 2.2 million clones, 85% to 95% of them present only once. General observations from the study: Collection of samples was limited to blood; tissue repertoires likely differ. A generally larger estimated richness was seen in naive subsets than in memory subsets.

Only CD45RO-negative cells positively selected for CCR7 counted as naive CD8 cells, so terminally differentiated effector memory CD45RA+ cells were excluded. The donors were all Caucasian adults (living in Nashville, Tennessee). The chain joins TRBV7-9 to TRBJ1-2, with unresolved D. This receptor was taken from a man younger than 35 in good health. Some clones in this sample may be carry-over from other donors' samples. What was sequenced was naive CD8+ T cells from PBMCs. The CDR3 protein is CASSLGTGYTF. The CDR3 coding sequence is TGTGCCAGCAGCTTAGGAACAGGCTACACCTTC.